These 31 T cell receptor beta chains were all obtained from the same sample, sequenced in a study of blood T cell repertoires in COVID-19. Clones were sequenced by immunoSEQ multiplex PCR, and TCRdb holds only the in-frame ones, with some missing. The data contain about 94,000 clones, 84% of them singletons. Sequencing was carried out using peripheral blood. All receptors come from a man aged 55 to 70 with acute or convalescent COVID-19.

J is TRBJ2-3 and V is TRBV29-1; weak D call: TRBD1 (6 bases). This CDR3 region has 14 residues. Germline-derived CDR1 and CDR2 are SQVTM and ANQGSEA. The V and J ends lost 5 bases and 3 bases respectively, with 15 bases between them. The CDR3 nucleotides are TGCAGCGTTCTCTTCGGGACAAAGACAGATACGCAGTATTTT. This encodes CSVLFGTKTDTQYF.

V gene TRBV6-1 combines with J gene TRBJ1-4; D is unresolved. Per the germline V gene, CDR1 is MNHNS and CDR2 is SASEGT. The CDR3 extends over 15 amino acids. V was cut by 3 bases and J by 7 bases, with 15 bases left in between. CDR3 sequence (DNA): TGTGCCAGCAGTGATAGTTTCGAGGGCGGTGAAAAACTGTTTTTT. It specifies CASSDSFEGGEKLFF.

The chain recombines TRBV13 with TRBJ1-2; no clear D gene. Trimming left V 5 bases short and J 6 bases short, with 10 bases between. CDR3 length equals 12 residues. The germline CDR1 and CDR2 sequences are PRHDT and FYEKMQ (reference sequence). CDR3 protein: CASSRIGDGYTF. The DNA of the CDR3 is TGTGCCAGCAGCCGTATAGGAGATGGCTACACCTTC.

The chain links TRBV5-5 to TRBJ1-5, with no clear D. Trimming removed 4 bases from V and 0 bases from J, with 11 bases in between. CDR3 length: 15 residues. The germline gives CDR1 SGHKS, CDR2 YYEKEE (reference sequence). This CDR3 is CASSAGFISNQPQHF. Written as DNA, the CDR3 is TGTGCCAGCAGCGCAGGTTTTATTAGCAATCAGCCCCAGCATTTT.

This clone was detected once. The genes are TRBV11-3 and TRBJ2-1; 8 bases map to TRBD2. Trimming cost V 0 bases and J 4 bases; bases outside gene matches: 8. The V gene's germline CDR1 is SGHNT and CDR2 YENEEA. CDR3 length equals 17 residues. CDR3 bases: TGTGCCAGCAGCTTAGATGGCGGGGTAGCGGGGTACAATGAGCAGTTCTTC. It codes for CASSLDGGVAGYNEQFF. Supplemented by reference TRBV11-3 and TRBJ2-1, the full variable domain reads EAGVVQSPRYKIIEKKQPVAFWCNPISGHNTLYWYLQNLGQGPELLIRYENEEAVDDSQLPKDRFSAERLKGVDSTLKIQPAELGDSAVYLCASSLDGGVAGYNEQFFGPGTRLTVL.

This clone was seen more than once but under ten times. The J gene is TRBJ2-7, the V gene TRBV9, with 10 bases lining up with TRBD2. CDR1 and CDR2 (germline): SGDLS, YYNGEE. The CDR3 is 16 amino acids. Losses at the gene ends were 0 bases for V and 0 bases for J; bases not matched to a gene: 3. The CDR3 loop is CASSVGSGGHSYEQYF. In DNA, the CDR3 is TGTGCCAGCAGCGTAGGTAGCGGGGGGCACTCCTACGAGCAGTACTTC.

A single count supports this clone. This rearrangement joins TRBV7-3 to TRBJ2-3; a weak D match, TRBD1 (6 bases). Deletions cut 5 bases from V and 4 bases from J, with 10 bases between. CDR3 length equals 13 residues. Per the germline V gene, CDR1 is SGHTA and CDR2 is FQGTGA. The DNA of the CDR3 is TGTGCCAGCAGCCCTCAGGGGCCAGATACGCAGTATTTT. Amino acid sequence: CASSPQGPDTQYF.

V and J are TRBV7-2 and TRBJ1-1; a possible D gene is TRBD1 (5 bases). This CDR3 spans 14 amino acids. CDR1 and CDR2 (germline): SGHTA, FQGNSA. V lost 0 bases and J 1 base, leaving 6 bases between the germline ends. CDR3 protein: CASSLAGGNTEAFF. In DNA, the CDR3 is TGTGCCAGCAGCTTAGCCGGGGGGAACACTGAAGCTTTCTTT. Together with reference TRBV7-2 and TRBJ1-1, the CDR3 gives the full variable domain: GAGVSQSPSNKVTEKGKDVELRCDPISGHTALYWYRQSLGQGLEFLIYFQGNSAPDKSGLPSDRFSAERTGGSVSTLTIQRTQQEDSAVYLCASSLAGGNTEAFFGQGTRLTVV.

V and J are TRBV19 and TRBJ1-2, with D possibly matching TRBD1 (5 bases). Per the germline V gene, CDR1 is LNHDA and CDR2 is SQIVND (reference sequence). Trimming removed 4 bases from V and 4 bases from J, with 7 bases in between. This CDR3 comprises 12 residues. The CDR3 DNA reads TGTGCCAGTAGTACGACAGTCTATGGCTACACCTTC. Protein product: CASSTTVYGYTF.

The J gene is TRBJ2-3, the V gene TRBV5-1; 7 nucleotides align to TRBD2. This CDR3 has 13 amino acids. The V and J ends lost 7 bases and 4 bases, in that order; junction bases with no gene match: 6. Germline CDR1 SGHRS, CDR2 YFSETQ. The CDR3 bases are TGCGCCAGCGCCGCGGGGGAAGCAGATACGCAGTATTTT. Protein sequence: CASAAGEADTQYF.

This clone was seen once. The CDR3 DNA follows: TGTGCCAGCAGGGCTACAGGGGTCACTGAAGCTTTCTTT. Protein: CASRATGVTEAFF. The rearrangement joins TRBV6-5 to TRBJ1-1; TRBD1 aligns across 7 bases. The germline CDR1 and CDR2 sequences are MNHEY and SVGAGI. The V and J ends lost 6 bases and 4 bases, in that order; junction bases with no gene match: 5. The CDR3 sequence is 13 residues long.

The chain combines TRBV25-1 with TRBJ2-5; TRBD1 matches 11 bases. After removal of 3 bases from V and 4 bases from J, the junction contained 1 base not matched to a gene. The CDR3 is made up of 14 amino acids. Germline CDR1 MGHDK, CDR2 SYGVNS. The CDR3 here is CASSEGTGGETQYF. The CDR3 DNA reads as TGTGCCAGCAGTGAGGGGACAGGGGGAGAGACCCAGTACTTC.

The CDR3 protein is CASSHVGAKTATNEKLFF. In DNA form, the CDR3 reads TGCGCCAGCAGCCACGTGGGGGCGAAGACCGCAACTAATGAAAAACTGTTTTTT. The genes are TRBV4-1 and TRBJ1-4; perhaps TRBD1 as D (6 bases). Germline V gene data show CDR1 as MGHRA and CDR2 as YSYEKL. V was cut by 3 bases and J by 0 bases, with 17 bases left in between. The CDR3 totals 18 residues.

The V and J genes are TRBV28 and TRBJ2-7; TRBD1 aligns across 12 bases. The trim removed 2 bases at V and 10 bases at J, leaving 12 bases unmatched. The CDR3 spans 16 residues. Per germline, CDR1 MDHEN and CDR2 SYDVKM. This CDR3 is CASSLELLRDRGRQYF. DNA for the CDR3: TGTGCCAGCAGTTTAGAATTGCTACGGGACAGGGGGCGACAGTACTTC.

The V and J genes are TRBV30 and TRBJ1-3; 9 bases map to TRBD1. J gave up 3 bases and V 3 bases, and 15 bases lay outside the gene matches. CDR1 GTSNPN and CDR2 SVGIG come from the germline V gene (reference sequence). This CDR3 is 18 amino acids long. The CDR3 region has the DNA TGTGCCTGGAGACTTTTCCGCAGTGGACAGGGGTTTGGAAACACCATATATTTT. Amino acid sequence: CAWRLFRSGQGFGNTIYF.

The genes are TRBV2 and TRBJ2-5; TRBD2 is a possible D gene (7 bases). The germline gives CDR1 SNHLY, CDR2 FYNNEI. V was trimmed by 7 bases and J by 5 bases, leaving 14 bases between them. The CDR3 covers 13 residues. The CDR3 DNA sequence: TGTGCCAGCACCCGGGGGGCCGGGGAGACCCAGTACTTC. Its translation: CASTRGAGETQYF.

The chain is built from TRBV6-6 and TRBJ1-2, with 8 bases that match TRBD1. The CDR3 runs 12 residues. Germline loops: CDR1 MNHNY, CDR2 SVGAGI (reference sequence). V gave up 7 bases and J gave up 8 bases; unmatched junction bases: 6. CDR3 sequence reads: CASNAGGQGYTF. DNA for the CDR3: TGTGCCAGCAATGCAGGGGGCCAGGGCTACACCTTC.

This clone was counted a few times. The rearrangement links TRBV6-4 to TRBJ1-4; TRBD1 matches at 9 bases. V shed 6 bases, J shed 1 base, and the junction held 3 bases outside the gene matches. Germline lookup yields CDR1 MRHNA and CDR2 SNTAGT. The CDR3 runs 15 residues. The CDR3 region has the DNA TGTGCCAGCAGGCCGGGACAGGGAACTAATGAAAAACTGTTTTTT. It is translated as CASRPGQGTNEKLFF.

This clone was detected only a few times. This chain uses TRBV9 with TRBJ1-5; D perhaps matches TRBD1 (5 bases). The germline CDR1 and CDR2 sequences are SGDLS and YYNGEE. With 5 bases removed from V and 2 bases from J, the gap between germline ends came to 11 bases. This CDR3 comprises 14 residues. The CDR3 sequence: CASSEGGGNQPQHF. Written as DNA, the CDR3 is TGTGCCAGCAGTGAAGGAGGGGGCAATCAGCCCCAGCATTTT.

This rearrangement joins TRBV30 to TRBJ1-6; tentative D call: TRBD1 (6 bases). Germline CDR1 GTSNPN, CDR2 SVGIG (reference sequence). CDR3 length: 14 amino acids. CDR3 in DNA: TGTGCGACCAGGGGAATGGCCTATAATTCACCCCTCCACTTT. Translating it yields CATRGMAYNSPLHF.

The chain is built from TRBV9 and TRBJ2-2, with a tentative D call TRBD1 (5 bases). V was trimmed by 4 bases and J by 5 bases, leaving 6 bases between them. CDR3 length: 12 amino acids. The V gene's germline CDR1 is SGDLS and CDR2 YYNGEE. For the CDR3, the DNA is TGTGCCAGCAGCCAGGGAACCGGGGAGCTGTTTTTT. Protein: CASSQGTGELFF. The variable domain in full, with the rest retrieved from reference TRBV9 and TRBJ2-2, is DSGVTQTPKHLITATGQRVTLRCSPRSGDLSVYWYQQSLDQGLQFLIQYYNGEERAKGNILERFSAQQFPDLHSELNLSSLELGDSALYFCASSQGTGELFFGEGSRLTVL.

The rearrangement joins TRBV6-6 to TRBJ1-1; weak D call: TRBD1 (5 bases). V was cut by 5 bases and J by 0 bases, with 7 bases left in between. Germline lookup yields CDR1 MNHNY and CDR2 SVGAGI (reference sequence). The CDR3 loop spans 13 amino acids. The CDR3 region has the DNA TGTGCCAGCAGTCGGACACTGAACACTGAAGCTTTCTTT. Amino acid sequence: CASSRTLNTEAFF.

This clone was seen more than once but under ten times. The V gene is TRBV4-3, the J gene TRBJ1-2; D not resolved. V was cut by 0 bases and J by 3 bases, with 17 bases left in between. Germline V CDR1 and CDR2: LGHNA, YSLEER. The CDR3 has 17 amino acids. The CDR3 nucleotides are TGCGCCAGCAGCCAAGACAAGGAGGGTCGGATCTACTATGGCTACACCTTC. Residues: CASSQDKEGRIYYGYTF.

The rearrangement links TRBV7-2 to TRBJ1-2; D gene ambiguous. Germline CDR1 SGHTA, CDR2 FQGNSA. This CDR3 contains 14 residues. V was pared by 0 bases and J by 7 bases, with 12 bases between. In nucleotides, the CDR3 is TGTGCCAGCAGCTTAGCCGGCGGTTTCGGTGGCTACACCTTC. Translated, it gives CASSLAGGFGGYTF. The entire variable domain, with the rest obtained from reference TRBV7-2 and TRBJ1-2, is as follows: GAGVSQSPSNKVTEKGKDVELRCDPISGHTALYWYRQSLGQGLEFLIYFQGNSAPDKSGLPSDRFSAERTGGSVSTLTIQRTQQEDSAVYLCASSLAGGFGGYTFGSGTRLTVV.

Written as DNA, the CDR3 is TGTGCCAGCAGCCTTCCTTCGAACACTGAAGCTTTCTTT. It specifies CASSLPSNTEAFF. The V gene is TRBV3-1 (or the pseudogene TRBV3-2), the J gene TRBJ1-1; D call uncertain. Germline-derived CDR1 and CDR2 are LGHDT and YNNKEL (reference sequence). The length of the CDR3 is 13 residues. The V gene lost 4 bases and the J gene lost 1 base, with 7 bases spanning the gap.

The chain has TRBV28 and TRBJ1-2; perhaps TRBD1 as D (5 bases). Germline loops: CDR1 MDHEN, CDR2 SYDVKM. This CDR3 spans 17 amino acids. Trimming took off 4 bases at V and 0 bases at J, with 18 bases between the two ends. The CDR3 sequence is CASSSSPPRGANYGYTF. In nucleotides, the CDR3 is TGTGCCAGCAGTTCCTCCCCCCCTCGGGGGGCTAACTATGGCTACACCTTC.

DNA of the CDR3: TGTGCCACCAGTGATGCACAGGGGGGACCGGCGGAGACCCAGTACTTC. Translated, it gives CATSDAQGGPAETQYF. This chain connects TRBV24-1 to TRBJ2-5; 8 nucleotides agree with TRBD1. J lost 5 bases, V lost 3 bases, and 10 bases had no gene match. CDR1 and CDR2 (germline): KGHDR, SFDVKD. This CDR3 has 16 residues.

This clone was seen a single time. This chain joins TRBV5-1 and TRBJ1-4; D possibly corresponds to TRBD1 (6 bases). Germline CDR1 and CDR2: SGHRS and YFSETQ. The length of the CDR3 is 16 residues. The V gene lost 4 bases and the J gene lost 4 bases, with 17 bases spanning the gap. The CDR3 loop is CASSASGTQLNEKLFF. The CDR3 nucleotides are TGCGCCAGCAGCGCGTCCGGGACACAACTTAATGAAAAACTGTTTTTT. The complete variable domain, with remaining parts taken from reference TRBV5-1 and TRBJ1-4, reads KAGVTQTPRYLIKTRGQQVTLSCSPISGHRSVSWYQQTPGQGLQFLFEYFSETQRNKGNFPGRFSGRQFSNSRSEMNVSTLELGDSALYLCASSASGTQLNEKLFFGSGTQLSVL.

The genes are TRBV10-1 and TRBJ1-2; 7 nucleotides line up with TRBD1. This CDR3 region has 16 residues. The V and J ends lost 0 bases and 0 bases, in that order; junction bases with no gene match: 4. Germline-derived CDR1 and CDR2 are WNHNN and SYGVQD (reference sequence). CDR3 amino acids: CASSESGDRPNYGYTF. In DNA, the CDR3 is TGCGCCAGCAGTGAGTCGGGGGACAGACCTAACTATGGCTACACCTTC.

The V call is TRBV5-1, the J call TRBJ2-2; possible D gene TRBD1, 5 bases. The CDR3 runs 15 residues. The germline V gene encodes CDR1 SGHRS and CDR2 YFSETQ. The germline V and J ends were trimmed by 2 bases and 0 bases, with 8 bases remaining between them. The CDR3 region has the DNA TGCGCCAGCAGCTTCCGACAGCCGAACACCGGGGAGCTGTTTTTT. Residues: CASSFRQPNTGELFF.

The chain recombines TRBV4-1 with TRBJ2-7; perhaps TRBD1 as D (6 bases). This CDR3 contains 17 residues. Germline assignment: CDR1 MGHRA and CDR2 YSYEKL. The germline V and J ends were trimmed by 4 bases and 3 bases, with 22 bases remaining between them. The CDR3 is CASSPSSPGVKNYEQYF. CDR3 coding DNA: TGCGCCAGCAGCCCCTCTTCCCCAGGGGTCAAGAACTACGAGCAGTACTTC.